This T cell receptor beta chain was sequenced for a study of T cells in narcolepsy. This CDR3 is built from 14 residues. Germline lookup yields CDR1 SGDLS and CDR2 YYNGEE. Trimming took 0 bases from V and 3 from J, leaving 9 bases between them. The data were produced by immunoSEQ multiplex PCR, yet TCRdb's version contains in-frame clones alone and is incomplete. This sample has tens of thousands of clones, with about nine tenths found just once. The receptor was derived from a human donor with narcolepsy. V usage is TRBV9 and J usage is TRBJ1-1; possibly TRBD1 for D (5 bases). The source material was CD45RA- memory CD4+ T cells from PBMCs. The CDR3 nucleotides read TGTGCCAGCAGCGTAGGCCCGGGGGACACTGAAGCTTTCTTT. It is translated as CASSVGPGDTEAFF.